This T cell receptor (beta chain) was sequenced in a study of shared clonotypes between healthy human individuals. On the study more broadly: Each donor had three CD4 naive, three CD4 memory, two CD8 naive and one CD8 memory plate.

Subsets obtained from CD4+ cells comprised CD45RA+ naive and CD45RA-negative memory cells. Sequenced by immunoSEQ multiplex PCR; TCRdb stores in-frame clones only, minus some. The repertoire holds roughly 1,500,000 clones, around 98% seen once, with about 0.45% in the top ten. The length of the CDR3 is 12 residues. Germline CDR1 and CDR2: MDHEN and SYDVKM. The junction had 3 bases not matched to a gene; V was cut back by 8 bases and J by 5 bases. Input material: naive CD4+ T cells sorted from blood. Subset in this sample: CD45RA+ positively selected. The receptor was derived from a man aged 30 to 45 in good health. The chain recombines TRBV28 with TRBJ2-1; 7 positions match TRBD2. Here the CDR3 reads CASSGLNNEQFF. CDR3 in DNA: TGTGCCAGCTCGGGACTAAACAATGAGCAGTTCTTC.